Listed here are 18 T cell receptor beta chains from one sample, sequenced in a study of blood T cell repertoires in COVID-19. The method was immunoSEQ multiplex PCR; TCRdb's version includes in-frame clones alone and lacks a portion of them. Counted here are under 350,000 clones, 75% to 90% occurring once; the ten biggest clones make up about 4.6%. Sample: peripheral blood. All receptors derive from a man aged 40-55 years with acute or convalescent COVID-19.

The chain has TRBV24-1 and TRBJ1-2; 7 nucleotides line up with TRBD1. The CDR3 consists of 13 residues. After removal of 4 bases from V and 7 bases from J, the junction contained 5 bases not matched to a gene. In germline, CDR1 is KGHDR, CDR2 SFDVKD. CDR3 in DNA: TGTGCCACCAGTGAACATAACAGGGGTGGCTACACCTTC. Protein product: CATSEHNRGGYTF.

The J gene is TRBJ1-4, the V gene TRBV5-1; possible D gene TRBD1, 6 bases. The CDR3 covers 15 residues. V shed 1 base and J shed 3 bases, with 10 bases lying between them. Germline V gives CDR1 SGHRS, CDR2 YFSETQ. CDR3: CASSLMGHPNEKLFF. CDR3 bases: TGCGCCAGCAGCTTGATGGGACACCCTAATGAAAAACTGTTTTTT.

The J gene is TRBJ2-1, the V gene TRBV7-2; 8 bases are shared with TRBD1. This CDR3 is 16 amino acids long. Germline V gene data show CDR1 as SGHTA and CDR2 as FQGNSA. J gave up 8 bases and V 3 bases, and 12 bases lay outside the gene matches. In nucleotides, the CDR3 is TGTGCCAGCAGCTTCGGGGGTGGACAGGGCAAGGATGAGCAGTTCTTC. It specifies CASSFGGGQGKDEQFF.

The chain couples TRBV4-1 to TRBJ2-2; D perhaps matches TRBD1 (5 bases). This CDR3 contains 17 residues. Trimming pared 4 bases from V and 5 bases from J, leaving 20 bases between. Germline values: CDR1 MGHRA, CDR2 YSYEKL. CDR3 bases: TGCGCCAGCAGCCCTACCCTCTTAACAGGTGGGACCGGGGAGCTGTTTTTT. Translation: CASSPTLLTGGTGELFF.

The V call is TRBV3-1 (or the pseudogene TRBV3-2), the J call TRBJ1-2, with D maybe TRBD1 (5 bases). CDR3 size: 17 residues. The V end lost 1 base, the J end lost 3 bases, and 18 bases lay between the germline ends. CDR1 is LGHDT and CDR2 is YNNKEL in the germline V gene (reference sequence). The CDR3 loop reads CASSQGLTVRRDYGYTF. DNA of the CDR3: TGTGCCAGCAGCCAAGGTTTGACAGTCCGTCGGGACTATGGCTACACCTTC.

The chain uses TRBV14 and TRBJ2-3, with TRBD1 matching over 9 bases. With 4 bases clipped from V and 1 base from J, the junction kept 9 bases outside the gene matches. The V gene's germline CDR1 is SGHDN and CDR2 FVKESK. The CDR3 is made up of 17 amino acids. CDR3 nucleotides: TGTGCCAGCAGCCTAGCCGGGACAGGGAAAGGCACAGATACGCAGTATTTT. This gives the protein CASSLAGTGKGTDTQYF.

This clone was counted a few times. The chain employs TRBV15 and TRBJ2-3; 12 bases fit TRBD2. After removal of 1 base from V and 1 base from J, the junction contained 0 bases not matched to a gene. The germline V gene encodes CDR1 LNHNV and CDR2 YYDKDF (reference sequence). This CDR3 has 16 amino acids. The CDR3 is CATSRGLAGGTDTQYF. DNA for the CDR3: TGTGCCACCAGCAGAGGACTAGCGGGGGGCACAGATACGCAGTATTTT.

J is TRBJ2-6 and V is TRBV28; 9 nucleotides line up with TRBD1. V lost 6 bases to trimming and J lost 0 bases; unmatched junction nucleotides: 0. Germline V gives CDR1 MDHEN, CDR2 SYDVKM. CDR3 length equals 15 residues. CDR3 in amino acids: CASRDRGSGANVLTF. CDR3 coding DNA: TGTGCCAGCAGGGACAGGGGCTCTGGGGCCAACGTCCTGACTTTC.

This chain connects TRBV5-1 to TRBJ2-7, with TRBD2 as a possible D gene (5 bases). The V end was cut by 4 bases, the J end by 7 bases, with 15 bases between. This CDR3 comprises 13 residues. Germline CDR1 SGHRS, CDR2 YFSETQ. This CDR3 reads CASSPLNSGEQYF. The DNA of the CDR3 is TGCGCCAGCAGCCCACTTAACAGCGGTGAGCAGTACTTC.

V gene TRBV5-1 combines with J gene TRBJ2-2, with 7 bases fitting TRBD1. CDR1 SGHRS and CDR2 YFSETQ come from the germline V gene. V lost 4 bases and J lost 5; bases outside the gene matches: 11. This CDR3 has 16 residues. CDR3 coding DNA: TGCGCCAGCAGCCCCCAAGGCAGGGGGAAGACCGGGGAGCTGTTTTTT. Amino acid sequence: CASSPQGRGKTGELFF.

J is TRBJ2-7 and V is TRBV10-1; 10 bases are shared with TRBD2. Germline CDR1 and CDR2: WNHNN and SYGVQD (reference sequence). With V trimmed by 3 bases and J by 0 bases, 2 bases remained unmatched. The CDR3 runs 15 residues. CDR3 protein: CASSDGLAASYEQYF. CDR3 in DNA: TGCGCCAGCAGTGACGGACTAGCGGCCTCCTACGAGCAGTACTTC.

This chain connects TRBV18 to TRBJ1-2; the D gene is possibly TRBD1 (6 bases). V was shortened by 0 bases and J by 1 base, with 12 bases between the two germline ends. The CDR3 has 16 residues. CDR1 is KGHSH, CDR2 LQKENI, per germline. The CDR3 DNA reads TGTGCCAGCTCACCACCGGGGGGGGCCTATAACTATGGCTACACCTTC. It translates to CASSPPGGAYNYGYTF.

The chain has TRBV29-1 and TRBJ1-2, with TRBD1 matching over 8 bases. Unmatched junction bases numbered 2, after V lost 3 bases and J lost 8 bases. The V gene's germline CDR1 is SQVTM and CDR2 ANQGSEA. The CDR3 covers 11 residues. The CDR3, as DNA: TGCAGCGTTGAGGGACAGGCGGGCTACACCTTC. It codes for CSVEGQAGYTF.

The V gene is TRBV5-6, the J gene TRBJ2-7; tentatively, D is TRBD2 (5 bases). This CDR3 comprises 14 residues. V dropped 2 bases and J dropped 2 bases, with 11 bases sitting between them. Germline CDR1 reads SGHDT; CDR2 reads YYEEEE. The chain's CDR3 is CASSFSSTAYEQYF. The CDR3 coding sequence is TGTGCCAGCAGCTTTTCTAGCACTGCCTACGAGCAGTACTTC.

The V gene is TRBV19, the J gene TRBJ2-5; the D gene is possibly TRBD2 (5 bases). Trimming shortened V by 3 bases and J by 2 bases, and 10 bases separated the two germline ends. In germline, CDR1 is LNHDA, CDR2 SQIVND (reference sequence). There are 14 residues in the CDR3. In DNA form, the CDR3 reads TGTGCCAGTAGTATCCAAGGCGGGCAAGAGACCCAGTACTTC. Translated, it gives CASSIQGGQETQYF.

V and J are TRBV19 and TRBJ1-5; TRBD1 agrees at 8 bases. Losses at the gene ends were 7 bases for V and 9 bases for J; bases not matched to a gene: 14. The CDR3 length is 15 residues. CDR1 is LNHDA and CDR2 is SQIVND in the germline V gene (reference sequence). DNA for the CDR3: TGTGCCAGTACCCTAGACAGGGGAGCCGCCGGGCCCCAGCATTTT. Amino acid sequence: CASTLDRGAAGPQHF.

This chain joins TRBV2 and TRBJ1-4; the D is unclear. V lost 6 bases and J 12 bases, leaving 11 bases between the germline ends. CDR3 length: 11 amino acids. Germline CDR1 reads SNHLY; CDR2 reads FYNNEI. The CDR3 nucleotides read TGTGCCAGCAGGCCAGTCGGGGAACTGTTTTTT. Translating it yields CASRPVGELFF.

The chain couples TRBV30 to TRBJ2-7; 9 nucleotides align to TRBD1. Germline V gives CDR1 GTSNPN, CDR2 SVGIG (reference sequence). This CDR3 has 16 residues. The V segment lost 8 bases and the J segment 4 bases; nucleotides outside the gene matches: 18. The CDR3 reads CAGLGQGGRGRYEQYF. In DNA form, the CDR3 reads TGTGCCGGACTGGGACAGGGAGGACGGGGAAGATACGAGCAGTACTTC.